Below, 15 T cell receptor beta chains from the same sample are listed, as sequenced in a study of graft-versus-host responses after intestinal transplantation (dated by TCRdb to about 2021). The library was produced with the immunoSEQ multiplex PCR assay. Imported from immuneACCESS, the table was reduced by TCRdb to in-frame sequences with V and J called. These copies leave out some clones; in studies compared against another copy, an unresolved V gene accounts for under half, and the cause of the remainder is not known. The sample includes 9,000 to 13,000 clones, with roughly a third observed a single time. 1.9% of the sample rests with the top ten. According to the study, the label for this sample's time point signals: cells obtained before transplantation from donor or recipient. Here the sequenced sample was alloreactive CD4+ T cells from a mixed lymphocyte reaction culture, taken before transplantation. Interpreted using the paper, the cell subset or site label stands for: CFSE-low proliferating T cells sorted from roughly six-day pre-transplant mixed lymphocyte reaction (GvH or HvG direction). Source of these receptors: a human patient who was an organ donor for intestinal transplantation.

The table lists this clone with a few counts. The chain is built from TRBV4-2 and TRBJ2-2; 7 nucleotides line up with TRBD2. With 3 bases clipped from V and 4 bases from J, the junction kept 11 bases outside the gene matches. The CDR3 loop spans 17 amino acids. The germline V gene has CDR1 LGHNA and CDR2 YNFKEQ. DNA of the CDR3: TGTGCCAGCAGCCATGCGACTAGCCTTGTGGTCACCGGGGAGCTGTTTTTT. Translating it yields CASSHATSLVVTGELFF.

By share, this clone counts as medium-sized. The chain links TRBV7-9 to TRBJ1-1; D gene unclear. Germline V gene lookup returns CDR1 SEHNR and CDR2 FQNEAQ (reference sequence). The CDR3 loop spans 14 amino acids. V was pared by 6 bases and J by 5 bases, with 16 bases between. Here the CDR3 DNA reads TGTGCCAGCAGTCCCTGGGGAGGAGGGACTGAAGCTTTCTTT. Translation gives CASSPWGGGTEAFF.

CDR3 protein: CASSEGQYGYTF. In DNA, the CDR3 is TGCGCCAGCAGTGAGGGACAGTATGGCTACACCTTC. J is TRBJ1-2 and V is TRBV10-2, with TRBD1 as a possible D gene (6 bases). Trimming took off 2 bases at V and 5 bases at J, with 6 bases between the two ends. The V gene's germline CDR1 is WSHSY and CDR2 SAAADI. The length of the CDR3 is 12 residues.

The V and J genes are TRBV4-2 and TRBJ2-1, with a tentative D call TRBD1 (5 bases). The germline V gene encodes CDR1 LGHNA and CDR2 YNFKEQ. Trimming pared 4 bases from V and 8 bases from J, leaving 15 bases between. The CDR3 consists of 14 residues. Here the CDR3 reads CASSLFSWGDEQFF. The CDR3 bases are TGTGCCAGCAGCCTATTTAGCTGGGGCGATGAGCAGTTCTTC.

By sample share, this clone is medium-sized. The DNA of the CDR3 is TGTGCCATCGGGGCGGGGACTAGCGTTACCACAGATACGCAGTATTTT. Its protein product is CAIGAGTSVTTDTQYF. This chain joins TRBV10-3 and TRBJ2-3; 10 bases are shared with TRBD2. J lost 2 bases, V lost 8 bases, and 10 bases had no gene match. CDR1 ENHRY and CDR2 SYGVKD come from the germline V gene. The CDR3 runs to 16 residues.

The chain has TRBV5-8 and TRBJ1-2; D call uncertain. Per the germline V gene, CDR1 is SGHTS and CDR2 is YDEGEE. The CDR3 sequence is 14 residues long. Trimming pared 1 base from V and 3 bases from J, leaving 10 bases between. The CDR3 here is CASSLMGRDYGYTF. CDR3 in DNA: TGTGCCAGCAGCTTGATGGGGAGGGACTATGGCTACACCTTC.

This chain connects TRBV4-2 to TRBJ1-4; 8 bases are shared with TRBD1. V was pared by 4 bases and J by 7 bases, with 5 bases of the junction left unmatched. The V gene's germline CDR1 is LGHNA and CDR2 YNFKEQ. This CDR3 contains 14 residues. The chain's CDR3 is CASSPGGVGEKLFF. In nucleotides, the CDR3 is TGTGCCAGCAGCCCAGGGGGCGTGGGTGAAAAACTGTTTTTT.

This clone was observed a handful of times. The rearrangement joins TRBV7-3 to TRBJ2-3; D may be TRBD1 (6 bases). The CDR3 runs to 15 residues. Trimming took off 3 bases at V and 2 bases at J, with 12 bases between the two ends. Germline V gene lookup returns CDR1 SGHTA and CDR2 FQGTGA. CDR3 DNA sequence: TGTGCCAGCAGCTTTTTGAGGGGGTTCACAGATACGCAGTATTTT. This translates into CASSFLRGFTDTQYF.

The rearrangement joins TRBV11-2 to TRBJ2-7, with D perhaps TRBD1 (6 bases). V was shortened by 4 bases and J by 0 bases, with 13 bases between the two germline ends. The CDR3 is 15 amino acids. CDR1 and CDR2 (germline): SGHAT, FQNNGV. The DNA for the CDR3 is TGTGCCAGCAGCTCGAGGCCGGACAGCTCCTACGAGCAGTACTTC. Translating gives CASSSRPDSSYEQYF.

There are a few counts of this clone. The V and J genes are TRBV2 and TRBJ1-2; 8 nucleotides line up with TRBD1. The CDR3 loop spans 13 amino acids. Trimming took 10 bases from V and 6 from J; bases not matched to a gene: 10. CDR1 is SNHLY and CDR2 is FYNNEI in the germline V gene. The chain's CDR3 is CATSIRQGNGYTF. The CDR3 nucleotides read TGTGCCACCTCGATCAGACAGGGGAATGGCTACACCTTC.

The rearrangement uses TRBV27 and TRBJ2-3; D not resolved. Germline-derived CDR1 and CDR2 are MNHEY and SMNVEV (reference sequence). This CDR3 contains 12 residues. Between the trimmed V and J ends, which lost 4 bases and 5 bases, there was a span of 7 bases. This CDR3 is CASSSRGDTQYF. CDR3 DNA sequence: TGTGCCAGCAGTTCCCGAGGAGATACGCAGTATTTT.

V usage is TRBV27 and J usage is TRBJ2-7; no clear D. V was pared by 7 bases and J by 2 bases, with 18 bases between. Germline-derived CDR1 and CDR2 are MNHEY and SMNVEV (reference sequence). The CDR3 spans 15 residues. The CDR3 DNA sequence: TGTGCCAGCACCCAAGCTTTGGCAGGTACCTACGAGCAGTACTTC. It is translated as CASTQALAGTYEQYF.

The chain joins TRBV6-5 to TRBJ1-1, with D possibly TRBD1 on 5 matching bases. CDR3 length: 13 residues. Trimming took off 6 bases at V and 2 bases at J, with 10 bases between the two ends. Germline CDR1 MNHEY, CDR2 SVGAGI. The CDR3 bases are TGTGCCAGCAGCCGCCAGGGTAACACTGAAGCTTTCTTT. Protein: CASSRQGNTEAFF.

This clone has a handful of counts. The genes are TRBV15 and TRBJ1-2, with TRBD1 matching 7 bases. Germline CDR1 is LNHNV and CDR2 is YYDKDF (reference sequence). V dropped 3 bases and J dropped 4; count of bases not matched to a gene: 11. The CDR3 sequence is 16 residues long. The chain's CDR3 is CATSREGTVFGYGYTF. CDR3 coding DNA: TGTGCCACCAGCAGGGAAGGGACAGTTTTTGGCTATGGCTACACCTTC.

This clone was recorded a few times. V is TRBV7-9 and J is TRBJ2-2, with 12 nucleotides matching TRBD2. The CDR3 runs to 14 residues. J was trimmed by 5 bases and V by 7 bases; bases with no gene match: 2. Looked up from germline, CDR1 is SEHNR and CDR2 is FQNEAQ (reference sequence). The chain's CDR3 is CASTGLAGTGELFF. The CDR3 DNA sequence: TGTGCCAGCACAGGACTAGCGGGGACCGGGGAGCTGTTTTTT.